This record looks at one TCR beta chain sequence and its context. Arm-PCR of CDR3 regions with iRepertoire HTBI primers generated TCR beta libraries. From the multiplex PCR reads, TCRdb called clonotypes with MiXCR, one entry per CDR3 protein. The data show under 700,000 distinct CDR3 sequences, about 16% seen once. This sample was taken from a study of regulatory T cells in long-lasting Graves disease. Time point defined: newly diagnosed GD, antithyroid drugs for less than 3 months. Following extraction of RNA from PBMCs, that RNA was used to make the TCR library. CDR1 MNHEY and CDR2 SMNVEV come from the germline V gene (reference sequence). CDR3 length: 16 residues. V lost 6 bases to trimming and J lost 0 bases, with 16 bases between them. A further study also used this sample, focusing on T cells in Graves' hyperthyroidism and ophthalmopathy.

The sample here was peripheral blood mononuclear cells (PBMCs), taken at new diagnosis, from a patient treated with antithyroid drugs. The gene calls are TRBV27 and TRBJ2-3; no reliable D call. The source of this sequence is a woman aged 40-65 years with Graves disease. Written as DNA, the CDR3 is TGTGCCAGCAGCTTTACCCTCCTGGGGAGCACAGATACGCAGTATTTT. This sequence encodes CASSFTLLGSTDTQYF.